These T cell receptor delta chains were read from a single sample in a study of gamma-delta chains in newborns, infants, children. TCRdb reran clone calling via CATT on the reads. The table lists about 4,200 delta-chain clones, approximately 14% of them singletons. The sample was blood. The receptors shown here come from a child who was a newborn, infant or young child, either healthy, febrile or measles-vaccinated (not recorded which). CDR3s include the opening cysteine and the closing phenylalanine or tryptophan. D genes are given only for firm matches. Size is omitted from some rows. Given values are once, few, many or a class for expanded clones.

j_gene | v_gene | abundance | d_gene | CDR3aa | CDR3nt
TRDJ1 | TRDV2 | NA | TRDD3 | CACDILMGDTAYDKLIF | TGTGCCTGTGACATCTTAATGGGGGATACGGCCTACGATAAACTCATCTTT
TRDJ3 | TRDV2 | large | TRDD3 | CACDILGDTWDTRQMFF | TGTGCCTGTGACATACTGGGGGATACCTGGGACACCCGACAGATGTTTTTC
TRDJ1 | TRDV2 | NA | TRDD3 | CACDTLQPPLLGDNTDKLIF | TGTGCCTGTGACACTCTTCAGCCCCCCTTACTGGGGGATAACACCGATAAACTCATCTTT
TRDJ1 | TRDV2 | large | TRDD3 | CACDILGDKTGGTDKLIF | TGTGCCTGTGACATTCTGGGGGATAAGACGGGAGGCACCGATAAACTCATCTTT
TRDJ1 | TRDV2 | few | NA | CACDTLVGGFMGTDKLIF | TGTGCCTGTGACACCCTCGTAGGGGGGTTCATGGGCACCGATAAACTCATCTTT
TRDJ1 | TRDV1 | NA | TRDD3 | CALGDTYWGIPMGDKLIF | TGTGCTCTTGGGGATACCTACTGGGGGATCCCCATGGGCGATAAACTCATCTTT
TRDJ1 | TRDV2 | NA | TRDD3 | CACDTLRPTGGYVIDKLIF | TGTGCCTGTGACACCCTACGACCTACTGGGGGATATGTAATCGATAAACTCATCTTT
TRDJ1 | TRDV2 | medium-sized | TRDD3 | CACDTIGLGDRNTDKLIF | TGTGCCTGTGACACCATTGGGCTGGGGGATAGAAACACCGATAAACTCATCTTT
TRDJ3 | TRDV2 | medium-sized | NA | CACDTFGDTWDTRQMFF | NA
TRDJ1 | TRDV2 | large | NA | CACDPVGLGEYTDKLIF | TGTGCCTGTGACCCCGTGGGCCTTGGGGAGTACACCGATAAACTCATCTTT
TRDJ2 | TRDV2 | few | TRDD3 | CACEPVGDTSNQALTAQLFF | TGTGCCTGTGAACCGGTCGGGGATACGTCTAACCAAGCTTTGACAGCACAACTCTTCTTT
TRDJ1 | TRDV2 | large | TRDD3 | CACDTLGETDKLIF | TGTGCCTGTGACACGCTGGGGGAGACCGATAAACTCATCTTT
TRDJ1 | TRDV1 | medium-sized | TRDD3 | CALGELLHWGTIKACDKLIF | TGTGCTCTTGGGGAACTCCTACACTGGGGGACCATCAAGGCGTGCGATAAACTCATCTTT
TRDJ1 | TRDV2 | few | NA | CACDTVGSERYTDKLIF | TGTGCCTGTGACACCGTTGGGTCGGAAAGGTACACCGATAAACTCATCTTT
TRDJ3 | TRDV2 | NA | NA | CACDSPGTPWGTRQMFF | TGTGCCTGTGACTCCCCTGGAACCCCGTGGGGCACCCGACAGATGTTTTTC
TRDJ1 | TRDV1 | medium-sized | TRDD3 | CALGDSPLLPPKILGDTTPDKLIF | TGTGCTCTTGGGGACTCCCCCCTCCTACCACCTAAGATACTGGGGGATACTACGCCCGATAAACTCATCTTT
TRDJ1 | TRDV1 | large | NA | CALGDVSLSADKLIF | TGTGCTCTTGGGGACGTCTCCCTATCGGCCGATAAACTCATCTTT
TRDJ1 | TRDV3 | medium-sized | TRDD3 | CAFKGYWGEYTDKLIF | TGTGCCTTTAAAGGGTACTGGGGGGAGTACACCGATAAACTCATCTTT
TRDJ1 | TRDV1 | medium-sized | NA | CALGEPRNGPFVIRDKLIF | TGTGCTCTTGGGGAACCCCGGAACGGGCCTTTTGTAATCCGCGATAAACTCATCTTT
TRDJ1 | TRDV1 | medium-sized | TRDD3 | CALGERPPGGYTDKLIF | TGTGCTCTTGGGGAACGTCCACCTGGGGGTTACACCGATAAACTCATCTTT
TRDJ1 | TRDV2 | medium-sized | TRDD3 | CACDILGDATYTDKLIF | TGTGCCTGTGACATTCTGGGGGACGCCACGTACACCGATAAACTCATCTTT
TRDJ1 | TRDV2 | NA | TRDD2 | CACFLLGHTDKLIF | TGTGCCTGCTTCCTACTGGGCCACACCGATAAACTCATCTTT
TRDJ1 | TRDV2 | medium-sized | NA | CACDTLVVAGAGVTDKLIF | TGTGCCTGTGACACGCTTGTCGTCGCTGGGGCTGGGGTTACCGATAAACTCATCTTT